Many counts were recorded for the clone carrying this T cell receptor beta chain. Its target is not known. This sample was taken from a study of T cells in Graves' hyperthyroidism and ophthalmopathy. The germline V and J ends were trimmed by 5 bases and 6 bases, with 5 bases remaining between them. CDR1 and CDR2 (germline): DFQATT, SNEGSKA (reference sequence). The CDR3 spans 10 residues. Whole-study findings and limits: Most thyroid clonotypes that were expanded above 0.001 also turned up in blood.

The TCR beta CDR3 regions underwent amplification using RNA transcripts as the source. A set of HTBI primers served as the primers for a first-round RT-PCR of the TCR CDR3. Each CDR3 protein is one row after TCRdb ran MiXCR on the multiplex PCR reads. The sample lists around 290,000 distinct CDR3 sequences; about an eighth were seen once. Source material: blood. The V call is TRBV20-1, the J call TRBJ2-1, with D uncertain. This sequence originates from a woman aged 25 to 45 with Graves' hyperthyroidism that later progressed to Graves' ophthalmopathy. The CDR3 reads CSAERNEQFF. CDR3 coding DNA: TGCAGTGCTGAGCGCAATGAGCAGTTCTTC.